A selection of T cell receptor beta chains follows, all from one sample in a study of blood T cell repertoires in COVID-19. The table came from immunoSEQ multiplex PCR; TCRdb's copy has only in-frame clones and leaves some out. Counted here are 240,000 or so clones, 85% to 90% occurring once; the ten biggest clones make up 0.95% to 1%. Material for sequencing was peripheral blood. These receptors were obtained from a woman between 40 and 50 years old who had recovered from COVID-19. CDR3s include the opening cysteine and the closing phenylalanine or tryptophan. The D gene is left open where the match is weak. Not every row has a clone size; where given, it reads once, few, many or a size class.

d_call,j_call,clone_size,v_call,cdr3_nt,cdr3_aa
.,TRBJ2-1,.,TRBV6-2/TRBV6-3,TGTGCCAGCAGTTACGTCCAATACAATGAGCAGTTCTTC,CASSYVQYNEQFF
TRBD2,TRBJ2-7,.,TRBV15,TGTGCCACCAGCAGAGTTGGTAGCGGGGGCTACGAGCAGTACTTC,CATSRVGSGGYEQYF
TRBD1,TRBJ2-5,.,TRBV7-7,TGTGCTAGCAGCCGGGACAGGGAAGAGACCCAGTACTTC,CASSRDREETQYF
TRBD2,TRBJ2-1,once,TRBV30,TGTGCCTGGAGTGTGTGGCTAGCGGGAAGTGGGAGGGAGGAGCAGTTCTTC,CAWSVWLAGSGREEQFF
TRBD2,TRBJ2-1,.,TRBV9,TGTGCCAGCAGCGTGGGAGCGGGAGGAGGAAATGAGCAGTTCTTC,CASSVGAGGGNEQFF
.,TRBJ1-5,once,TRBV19,TGTGCCAGTAGTATACAAGGGGTAAATCAGCCCCAGCATTTT,CASSIQGVNQPQHF
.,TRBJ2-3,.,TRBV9,TGTGCCAGCAGCCCCGTGGTAGCGGGCACAGATACGCAGTATTTT,CASSPVVAGTDTQYF
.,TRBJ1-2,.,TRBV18,TGTGCCAGCTCACCAGGGGCAGGGCAGACCTATGGCTACACCTTC,CASSPGAGQTYGYTF
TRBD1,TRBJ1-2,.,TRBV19,TGTGCCACCAGGTGGGCCCACACAGGGGGCGGAAAGGATGGCTACACCTTC,CATRWAHTGGGKDGYTF
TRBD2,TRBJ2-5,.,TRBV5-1,TGCGCCAGCCGGGGGCGGGAGGCCGCTCCACAAGAGACCCAGTACTTC,CASRGREAAPQETQYF
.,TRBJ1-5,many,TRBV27,TGTGCCAGCAGTTTACTGGGGGGTGAGCCCCAGCATTTT,CASSLLGGEPQHF
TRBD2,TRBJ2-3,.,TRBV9,TGTGCCAGCGGACCGGGACTAGCGGGAGCAGATACGCAGTATTTT,CASGPGLAGADTQYF
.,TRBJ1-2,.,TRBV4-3,TGCGCCAGCAGCCAAGCCACACAAAACTATGGCTACACCTTC,CASSQATQNYGYTF
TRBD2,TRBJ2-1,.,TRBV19,TGTGCCAGTAGGGGGGGGGTAGCGGAATCCTACAATGAGCAGTTCTTC,CASRGGVAESYNEQFF
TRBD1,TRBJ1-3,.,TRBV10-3,TGTGCCATCAGTGATGGGACAGGGCCAAACACCATATATTTT,CAISDGTGPNTIYF
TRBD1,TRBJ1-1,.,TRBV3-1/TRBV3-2,TGTGCCAGCAGCCCACAGGGGGCGAGGAGGCCGAACACTGAAGCTTTCTTT,CASSPQGARRPNTEAFF
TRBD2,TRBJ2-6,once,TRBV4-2,TGTGCCAGCAGCCACCCTTGGGGGCGGGAGGGCTCTGGGGCCAACGTCCTGACTTTC,CASSHPWGREGSGANVLTF
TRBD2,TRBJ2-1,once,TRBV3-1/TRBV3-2,TGTGCCAGCAGCGGGGCGCTAGCGGCGTTCTTC,CASSGALAAFF
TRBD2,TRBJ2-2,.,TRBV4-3,TGCGCCAGCAGCCAACCCCCCGGGGGGGGGACCGGGGAGCTGTTTTTT,CASSQPPGGGTGELFF
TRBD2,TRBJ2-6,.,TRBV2,TGTGCCAGCAGTGCCCCTCCGTGGATATCTAGCGGGAGGGCGGGGGCCAACGTCCTGACTTTC,CASSAPPWISSGRAGANVLTF
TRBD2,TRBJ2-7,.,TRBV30,TGTGCCTGGAGTGTACAGCGGGGGGGCGAGCAGTACTTC,CAWSVQRGGEQYF
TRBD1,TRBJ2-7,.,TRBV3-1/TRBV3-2,TGTGCCAGCAGCCAAGATTTGGGCAGGGGGTCCTACGAGCAGTACTTC,CASSQDLGRGSYEQYF
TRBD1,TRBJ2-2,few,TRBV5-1,TGCGCCAGCAGCGGGACAGGGGGGTCGGACACCGGGGAGCTGTTTTTT,CASSGTGGSDTGELFF
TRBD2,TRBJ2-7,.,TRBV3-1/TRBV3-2,TGTGCCAGCAGCCAAGGGGCGGGAGTCTACGAGCAGTACTTC,CASSQGAGVYEQYF
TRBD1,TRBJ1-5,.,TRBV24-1,TGTGCCACCAGTGACCCCGGACAGGGGGTCAATCAGCCCCAGCATTTT,CATSDPGQGVNQPQHF
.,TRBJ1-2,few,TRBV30,TGTGCCTGGAGCCCCACAGGGTTAGCTAACTATGGCTACACCTTC,CAWSPTGLANYGYTF
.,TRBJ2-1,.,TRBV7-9,TGTGCCAGCAGCCACACCGGGGGCTACAATGAGCAGTTCTTC,CASSHTGGYNEQFF
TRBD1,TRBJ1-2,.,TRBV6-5,TGTGCCAGCAGACCCCCGGGACAGGGATTGGGGGGCTACACCTTC,CASRPPGQGLGGYTF
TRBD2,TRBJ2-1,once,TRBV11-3,TGTGCCAGCAGCCCCGAGGGCGGGAGAGGTGATGAGCAGTTCTTC,CASSPEGGRGDEQFF
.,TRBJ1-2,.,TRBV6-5,TGTGCCAGCAGCCCACAGGGTTTTGGCTACACCTTC,CASSPQGFGYTF
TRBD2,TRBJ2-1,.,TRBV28,TGTGCCAGCAGTGGGAGCGGGAGGAGTTCCTACAATGAGCAGTTCTTC,CASSGSGRSSYNEQFF
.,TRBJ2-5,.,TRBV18,TGTGCCAGCTCACCGTCAGGGAGGGAGACCCAGTACTTC,CASSPSGRETQYF
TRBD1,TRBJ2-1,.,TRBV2,TGTGCCACCCGACAGGGCTCTCCAGGTGAGCAGTTCTTC,CATRQGSPGEQFF
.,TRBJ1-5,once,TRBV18,TGTGCCAGCTCACCCATCGGGAATCAGCCCCAGCATTTT,CASSPIGNQPQHF
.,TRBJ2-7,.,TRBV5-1,TGCGCCAGCAGCTCCGAGCCCCTTTCCTACGAGCAGTACTTC,CASSSEPLSYEQYF
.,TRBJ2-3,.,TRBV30,TGTGCCTGGAGTGTATGGGGGCCGGGACTACCCAGTACGCAGTATTTT,CAWSVWGPGLPSTQYF
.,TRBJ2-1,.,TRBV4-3,TGCGCCAGCAGCCAAGTTCTTCGGCGTGGGCTGTCCACCTACAATGAGCAGTTCTTC,CASSQVLRRGLSTYNEQFF
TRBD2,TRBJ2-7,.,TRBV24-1,TGTGCCACCAGTAGCGGGAGGCCCTTCGAGCAGTACTTC,CATSSGRPFEQYF
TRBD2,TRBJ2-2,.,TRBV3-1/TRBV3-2,TGTGCCAGCAGCAGGGGACTAGCGGGACCAAACACCGGGGAGCTGTTTTTT,CASSRGLAGPNTGELFF
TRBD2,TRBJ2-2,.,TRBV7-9,TGTGCCAGCAGCCTGCCGGCGGGAGGGCCGGTCGGGGAGCTGTTTTTT,CASSLPAGGPVGELFF
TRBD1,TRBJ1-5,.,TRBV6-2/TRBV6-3,TGTGCCAGCAGTTACACGATCCGGGACAGGGGCAATCAGCCCCAGCATTTT,CASSYTIRDRGNQPQHF